This T cell receptor (beta chain) was obtained from a study of cytomegalovirus exposure and HLA in healthy donors. Study outcomes and limitations: Analysis was carried out at a later point, and it linked a missense DCLRE1C variant to TCR beta V- and J-gene trimming. In a later analysis, across HLA loci, associated TCR counts were highest for DRB1, lowest for HLA-C. Presence/absence analyses assumed roughly uniform sequencing depth across donors, which may not hold.

PCR used 60 Vbeta primers and 13 Jbeta primers. The assay was immunoSEQ multiplex PCR, and TCRdb's table has in-frame clones only and misses some. The data contain more than 95,000 clones, approximately 80% of them singletons. Looked up from germline, CDR1 is SGHAT and CDR2 is FQNNGV. The CDR3 extends over 13 amino acids. V was pared by 3 bases and J by 1 base, with 7 bases between. As for this clone: The antigen remains undetermined.

V gene TRBV11-2 combines with J gene TRBJ2-7, with D uncertain. The specimen was PBMCs. The sequence was obtained from a man aged 30-40 years in good health and CMV-seronegative. CDR3 protein: CASSFGRSYEQYF. The CDR3 region has the DNA TGTGCCAGCAGCTTCGGTCGATCCTACGAGCAGTACTTC.